This T cell receptor beta chain was profiled in a study of blood T cell repertoires in COVID-19. Study in general: The origin of the acute and convalescent COVID-19 samples was the United States, Italy and Spain.

The protocol was immunoSEQ multiplex PCR, while the TCRdb copy is restricted to in-frame clones and leaves out a portion. The table shows a few hundred thousand clones, with 88% occurring only once. The V end lost 7 bases, the J end lost 0 bases, and 12 bases lay between the germline ends. This CDR3 has 15 residues. In germline, CDR1 is LNHDA, CDR2 SQIVND (reference sequence). The specimen sequenced was peripheral blood. The chain couples TRBV19 to TRBJ2-2; TRBD1 might be the D (5 bases). The receptor was isolated from a human donor in a cohort sampled during active COVID-19. The CDR3 is CASNDRSTNTGELFF. The DNA for the CDR3 is TGTGCCAGTAATGACAGAAGTACGAACACCGGGGAGCTGTTTTTT.